The present TCR beta chain was sequenced within a study of blood T cell repertoires in COVID-19. Whole-study context: PBMCs, B-cell-depleted T cells, or T cells provided the cDNA or gDNA that made up the material.

Sequenced by immunoSEQ multiplex PCR; TCRdb stores in-frame clones only, minus some. The data hold around 450,000 clones, with 75% to 90% observed a single time. This clone appeared once. The source of this sequence is a woman younger than 45 with acute or convalescent COVID-19. Material for sequencing was peripheral blood.

CDR3 nucleotide sequence: TGTGCCAGTAGTATAGCCCTCGGGAACACCTACAATGAGCAGTTCTTC. Translation gives CASSIALGNTYNEQFF. This chain connects TRBV19 to TRBJ2-1; tentatively, D is TRBD2 (5 bases). The germline CDR1 and CDR2 sequences are LNHDA and SQIVND (reference sequence). This CDR3 region has 16 residues. V gave up 1 base and J gave up 2 bases, with 12 bases separating them.